This T cell receptor beta chain was recovered during a study of cytomegalovirus exposure and HLA in healthy donors. V lost 2 bases to trimming and J lost 6 bases, with 10 bases between them. Looked up from germline, CDR1 is SGHTA and CDR2 is FQGNSA. This CDR3 has 14 residues. The PCR ran on 60 Vbeta and 13 Jbeta primers. Using immunoSEQ multiplex PCR, the repertoire was profiled, and TCRdb retains in-frame clones only, with some absent. Of 150,000 to 200,000 clones detected, approximately 84% appear once; the ten largest clones hold 2.5% to 4%. The source is a woman aged 50 to 65 in good health and CMV-seropositive. This chain joins TRBV7-2 and TRBJ2-2; D is unclear. The sequenced sample was PBMCs. The CDR3 nucleotides read TGTGCCAGCAGCTTAACAGACCGTGCCGGGGAGCTGTTTTTT. It specifies CASSLTDRAGELFF. The full variable domain, in which reference TRBV7-2 and TRBJ2-2 provide the parts outside the CDR3, is GAGVSQSPSNKVTEKGKDVELRCDPISGHTALYWYRQSLGQGLEFLIYFQGNSAPDKSGLPSDRFSAERTGGSVSTLTIQRTQQEDSAVYLCASSLTDRAGELFFGEGSRLTVL.